This TCR beta chain is from a study of cytomegalovirus exposure and HLA in healthy donors (dated by TCRdb to about 2017). Regarding the complete study: According to an earlier analysis of several hundred of the donors, about 179 million T cells yielded 117 million unique TCR beta sequences and about 300 Gb of sequence data. An early release that covered around 590 HLA-typed donors contained around 330 gigabases of sequencing data and tens of millions of unique TCR sequences. Of the 398 genotyped donors, 65% to 90% fell in the genetic ancestry cluster associated with self-reported Caucasian donors. The study aimed to test whether cataloging public T cell receptors could reveal signatures of past pathogen exposure. The T cell repertoires of 666 subjects were profiled by immunosequencing and related to cytomegalovirus serostatus. A separate validation cohort of roughly 130 different subjects was used in addition to the approximately 610-subject first cohort. To predict cytomegalovirus infection status, the study brought together high-throughput TCR immunosequencing, statistical association of individual TCRs with disease status, and machine learning. A later analysis re-examined previously published TCR beta repertoires from 610 or so donors and added high-resolution HLA genotyping to investigate patterns of TCR occurrence. Rather than drawing on any new phenotypic data, the later analysis identified candidate immune exposures from TCR beta sequences and the way those sequences occurred across donors. An earlier analysis of 587 of the donors applied high-throughput TCR beta sequencing to assess whether each TCR beta V gene segment acted as functional or pseudogenic. Donor age, sex, ethnicity and CMV serostatus were compiled alongside the repertoire data. A later genetic analysis used genome-wide SNP genotypes for about three fifths of the 666 donors, treating that subset as a discovery cohort. All discovery cohort repertoires had been generated using a single sequencing platform. Class I and class II HLA loci were covered by the typing at four-digit resolution. Typing coverage differed by locus: A, B, C, DRB1 and DQB1 were typed in about 629-640 donors, DQA1 in about 500, DPA1 in approximately 600, and DPB1 in approximately 450. Because of strong linkage in the cohort, four or five DR-DQ haplotypes were treated as single units for association and clustering. On average, about 200,000 unique TCR beta nucleotide sequences were sequenced per donor among a few hundred genotyped donors of the cohort, with roughly 18% of those sequences being non-productive. General study outcomes and caveats: CMV serostatus was the only immune exposure information available for the cohort. Compared with the approximately 600-donor mean, donors in an Asian-associated ancestry cluster had fewer N-insertions in productive TCRs, according to a later genetic analysis. The earlier analysis of 450 to 700 of the donors excluded fewer than 20 rarely observed V segments, including chromosome 9 orphons, because counts were too low. In a later analysis, HLA-associated TCR beta chains were found to be more clonally expanded and to have lower generation probabilities than equally common non-associated chains. A group of highly shared sequence variants was considered likely to be a technical artifact of the sequencing pipeline. HLA typing was unavailable for some donors at each locus, so association tests used only the typed subset. It was suggested by the authors that the approach could potentially be generalized to other disease states and immunological phenotypes. Three of the identified cytomegalovirus-associated TCR beta chains were confirmed in vitro to be specific for cytomegalovirus antigens. In this cohort, only TCR beta chains were sequenced, and detectable features were limited by the absence of alpha or paired-chain data. In a later analysis, TCR association rates were found to vary across HLA loci, with the most associated TCRs seen for DRB1 alleles and the fewest for HLA-C alleles. V-gene and J-gene trimming of TCR beta chains was associated with a missense DCLRE1C variant in a later genetic analysis, and the association was replicated in an independent cohort. Because the 87-base-pair reads could not distinguish some IMGT-functional V segments, including TRBV6-2 and TRBV6-3, those segments were excluded. The classifier was reported to diagnose cytomegalovirus status with high specificity and sensitivity in both the original cohort and the validation cohort. Assigning TCR associations to individual alleles was difficult when HLA alleles, especially DR and DQ, strongly co-occurred. Correlated functional status among segregating V segments might be attributable to linkage disequilibrium, but an unknown experimental factor could not be ruled out. The presence/absence analyses assumed that sequencing depth was roughly uniform across donors, and that assumption may not be true. According to a later analysis, most CMV-associated TCR beta chains appeared to be HLA-restricted, and the HLA associations seemed to be driven largely by CMV exposure. A later analysis reported that several top co-occurrence clusters appeared linked to parvovirus B19, influenza, CMV and Epstein-Barr virus. A further reported finding was that TCR beta sequences accurately predicted the HLA-A and HLA-B alleles for most subjects in the first cohort. In an earlier analysis of about 550 of the donors, most TCR beta V segments were observed in productive rearrangements about 87% or about 30% of the time, broadly matching IMGT annotations. A total of 150 or so TCR beta chains were listed by the study as associated with cytomegalovirus. Specific HLA alleles were associated with over 15,000 TCR beta sequences at a false discovery rate of 0.05 in a later analysis. Across donors, most TCR sequences were observed very rarely, whereas some public TCRs were present in many individuals.

Via the germline V gene (reference sequence), CDR1 is MNHEY and CDR2 SMNVEV. The CDR3 starts with the cysteine, ends with the phenylalanine, and has 14 residues. The CDR3 DNA has 42 bases and is translated from base 1. V is pared back by 3 bases and J by 1 base, with 10 bases lying between the germline termini. The cohort consisted of fewer than 700 healthy bone marrow donors. Cohort members were all nominally healthy when sampled, although unrecorded immune exposures were likely present. The donor tested CMV seronegative and was one of the 352 seronegative cohort members. A peripheral blood sample was collected from each donor, and TCR beta sequencing was performed on peripheral blood mononuclear cells. The Qiagen DNeasy Blood Extraction Kit was used to extract genomic DNA from the blood cell samples. Of note for this clone: No antigen is known for it. No qualities accompany the bases; no much larger clone lies one base away.

The protocol used for the library was the immunoSEQ multiplex PCR assay. A mixture of 60 forward primers for TCR Vbeta segments and 13 reverse primers for TCR Jbeta segments was used in the multiplex PCR. The CDR3 region of rearranged TCR beta genes was amplified from genomic DNA with a multiplex PCR assay. The Illumina HiSeq System was used to sequence the amplified TCR beta libraries as 87-base-pair reads. Turning to the authors' computational methods: Across the 500 to 850 repertoires, a later analysis counted roughly 77 million unique TCR beta chains, around 11 million of which were shared by at least two donors. Raw reads were error-corrected and collapsed into unique sequences by a nearest-neighbor algorithm in which closely related sequences were merged to remove PCR and sequencing errors. V, D and J gene segments were assigned by aligning CDR3 sequences to IMGT reference sequences. For a sequence to be retained, a match of at least six nucleotides to both a V gene segment and a J gene segment was required. Rearrangements were called productive when the CDR3 lacked stop codons and stayed in frame with V and J; all others were non-productive. CDR3 was defined by IMGT convention, running from the second conserved V-encoded cysteine to the conserved J-encoded phenylalanine. The earlier analysis of 587 of the donors excluded any sequence lacking an unambiguous match to a single V gene segment. An earlier analysis of a few hundred of the donors called V segments functional above 56.7% productive rearrangements and segregating when the between-donor standard deviation exceeded 5%. To diagnose cytomegalovirus status from the catalog of TCR beta chain sequences, a statistical classification framework was built. In a later analysis, TCR nucleotide sequences were compared against IMGT/GENE-DB human TR gene sequences so that V and J genes could be assigned. A later analysis assigned CDR3 sequences and most-parsimonious VDJ recombination scenarios with the TCRdist pipeline. A later analysis defined each TCR beta chain by its CDR3 amino acid sequence plus V-gene family, and excluded reads lacking a unique V-gene family. To address suspected cross-contamination and a sequencing artifact, a later analysis removed some 620 highly shared, low-generation-probability nucleotide sequences. A later analysis calculated a clonal expansion index for each public chain from normalized within-repertoire ranks of inferred template counts. A later analysis computed generation probabilities with a VDJ recombination model fitted to out-of-frame rearrangements, and checked the results against IGoR. Hypergeometric tests were used in a later analysis to score TCR-TCR, TCR-HLA and TCR-CMV co-occurrence, with a repertoire-size bias correction applied to the TCR pairs. To estimate false discovery rates, a later analysis permuted the HLA or CMV assignments 20 times. In a later analysis, co-occurring TCRs were grouped using DBSCAN, with TCRdist sequence similarity added in when clustering inside HLA-allele-positive subsets. Repertoires with fewer than 30,000 or more than 120,000 public chains were left out of co-occurrence clustering, as were a handful of repertoires with anomalous nucleotide sharing. TCRdb retrieved this table from immuneACCESS and kept in-frame rearrangements only. Not all clones are present; in checked studies, unresolved V genes account for under half, and no reason is known for the remainder. V and J calls and clone size are those listed in that table; D and trimming were worked out from the DNA. This sample is represented by about 170,000 clones; more than 80% of them were singletons. The ten largest clones represent 1.5% to 2% of the sample.

The receptor comes from a woman between 18 and 29 years old in good health and CMV-seronegative. Sequencing was carried out using PBMCs. The chain was built from TRBV27 and TRBJ2-7; TRBD2 is possibly the D segment (6 matching bases). The CDR3 region has the sequence CASSFGGSSYEQYF. The DNA is TGTGCCAGCAGTTTCGGGGGTAGTTCCTACGAGCAGTACTTC.